The source of this T cell receptor beta chain is a study of blood T cell repertoires in COVID-19. Germline V gene lookup returns CDR1 SGHNT and CDR2 YYREEE (reference sequence). The CDR3 length is 16 residues. The V and J ends lost 4 bases and 3 bases respectively, with 14 bases between them. Original handling: Amplification with reference gene primers provided the estimates of nucleated cell counts. Here immunoSEQ multiplex PCR was the method, and the copy in TCRdb shows in-frame clones only, minus some. That table is the source of V, J and clone size, and D and trimming were worked out from the DNA. This table has some 250,000 clones, 81% appearing once.

The TCR comes from a woman in her fifties or sixties with active or convalescent COVID-19. The sample comprised peripheral blood. This chain joins TRBV5-4 and TRBJ1-6; D may be TRBD1 (5 bases). The CDR3 bases are TGTGCCAGCAGCCCAGGGCGGACAAGCTATAATTCACCCCTCCACTTT. Residues: CASSPGRTSYNSPLHF.